This TCR beta chain was captured by sequencing in a study of T cells after yellow fever vaccination. This clonotype was observed many times. Its matching antigen is unknown. The germline V gene has CDR1 SGHRS and CDR2 YFSETQ. Trimming took off 4 bases at V and 6 bases at J, with 20 bases between the two ends. CDR3 length: 16 residues. Study-level points and caveats: Repertoires obtained by FACS sorting could include abundant clonotypes that entered as contaminants from the bulk population. Post-booster repertoires contained most primary-vaccination clones again (around 96% CD4, around 88% CD8).

In making TCR cDNA, 5'RACE template switching added a universal primer site and UMIs to it. MiXCR was run by TCRdb on the 5' RACE reads, yielding one entry per CDR3 protein. The sample holds under 150,000 distinct CDR3 sequences, around 7.7% seen once. The material was CD4+ T cells sorted from PBMCs, obtained 5 days after the yellow fever booster vaccination. This receptor was identified in a man aged 25-40 years who received the YFV17D yellow fever vaccine. V is TRBV5-1 and J is TRBJ2-1; D not certain. CDR3 in amino acids: CASSQFGGFLINEQFF. Here the CDR3 DNA reads TGCGCCAGCAGCCAATTCGGTGGTTTTCTTATCAATGAGCAGTTCTTC.